This TCR beta chain was obtained from a study of blood T cells in healthy people across ages. Broader study findings: There was a strong correlation between TCR beta diversity and naive T cell percentage. Expanded clonotype changes were possibly confounded by unknown donor CMV status.

It was with a sample-barcoded 5' primer and a J-beta primer mix that a second PCR of about 7 to 12 cycles was run. Tagging of each cDNA molecule was performed by a template-switch adaptor with 12 random nucleotides. TCRdb re-derived calls from the 5' RACE reads in MiXCR, one entry per CDR3 protein. Counted here are about 1 million distinct CDR3 sequences, 35% to 55% occurring once; the ten biggest clones make up around 18%. In regard to this clonotype: No antigen is known for it.

The CDR3 contains 14 residues. The V and J ends lost 5 bases and 7 bases, in that order; junction bases with no gene match: 11. The chain joins TRBV12-3 or TRBV12-4 to TRBJ2-7, with 7 positions matching TRBD1. Sample: blood. The origin of this receptor is a woman aged 55-69 years in good health. CDR3 DNA sequence: TGTGCCAGCAGTAAAAGGACAGGCCCTCAGGAGCAGTACTTC. Translation gives CASSKRTGPQEQYF.